The 30 T cell receptor beta chains below all came from one sample that was sequenced in a study of OX40 agonist ivuxolimab in advanced cancers. Here immunoSEQ multiplex PCR was the method, and the copy in TCRdb shows in-frame clones only, minus some. The profile shows some 37,000 clones, 70% to 85% of them singletons. The material sequenced was CD4+ or CD8+ T cells sorted from blood, taken in a trial of the OX40 agonist ivuxolimab. The receptors were gathered from an adult with an advanced solid tumor such as melanoma, head and neck, liver or kidney cancer.

This chain's CDR3 is CASSIVTGGGNQPQHF. The CDR3 coding sequence is TGTGCCAGTAGTATAGTTACAGGGGGGGGCAATCAGCCCCAGCATTTT. The V and J genes are TRBV19 and TRBJ1-5, with 8 bases identical to TRBD1. The CDR3 is 16 residues long. With 1 base clipped from V and 2 bases from J, the junction kept 4 bases outside the gene matches. The germline CDR1 and CDR2 sequences are LNHDA and SQIVND (reference sequence).

The chain combines TRBV28 with TRBJ1-2; 7 nucleotides agree with TRBD1. CDR1 and CDR2 from the germline V gene are MDHEN and SYDVKM. The CDR3 consists of 14 residues. V lost 5 bases, J lost 0 bases, and 3 bases stayed unmatched. The CDR3 DNA is TGTGCCAGCAGTGGGACAGCCACTAACTATGGCTACACCTTC. Residues: CASSGTATNYGYTF.

The gene calls are TRBV30 and TRBJ1-2; the D is unclear. V lost 8 bases and J lost 0, with 10 bases in between. The CDR3 consists of 12 residues. Germline loops: CDR1 GTSNPN, CDR2 SVGIG (reference sequence). CDR3 loop: CASTIANYGYTF. The CDR3 DNA follows: TGTGCCAGCACGATAGCTAACTATGGCTACACCTTC.

The chain employs TRBV10-2 and TRBJ1-4; D is perhaps TRBD1 (5 bases). V shed 8 bases and J shed 7 bases, with 11 bases lying between them. CDR3 size: 12 residues. Germline V gene data show CDR1 as WSHSY and CDR2 as SAAADI. CDR3 DNA sequence: TGCGCCAGCGGGGGATGGGGTGAAAAACTGTTTTTT. Translation gives CASGGWGEKLFF.

The chain combines TRBV6-6 with TRBJ2-2; D tentatively fits TRBD1 or TRBD2 (5 bases each). The CDR3 extends over 15 amino acids. Germline V lookup: CDR1 MNHNY, CDR2 SVGAGI (reference sequence). Trimming took off 10 bases at V and 2 bases at J, with 17 bases between the two ends. CDR3 in amino acids: CATLAGTANTGELFF. In DNA form, the CDR3 reads TGTGCCACCTTAGCCGGGACGGCAAACACCGGGGAGCTGTTTTTT.

This clone appeared a single time. The chain couples TRBV27 to TRBJ1-1, with a tentative D call TRBD1 (6 bases). Germline values: CDR1 MNHEY, CDR2 SMNVEV (reference sequence). The CDR3 contains 12 residues. V was clipped by 5 bases and J by 9 bases, with 13 bases between them. The CDR3 nucleotides are TGTGCCAGCAGTGCCAGCACAGGGAAAGCTTTCTTT. It encodes CASSASTGKAFF.

V usage is TRBV6-6 and J usage is TRBJ2-2, with 10 nucleotides matching TRBD1. This CDR3 spans 16 amino acids. The trim removed 4 bases at V and 4 bases at J, leaving 6 bases unmatched. Looked up from germline, CDR1 is MNHNY and CDR2 is SVGAGI (reference sequence). Written as DNA, the CDR3 is TGTGCCAGCAGTTCCCGGGACAGGGGATCCACCGGGGAGCTGTTTTTT. Amino acids: CASSSRDRGSTGELFF.

The gene calls are TRBV11-1 and TRBJ1-2; D may be TRBD1 (5 bases). CDR1 is SGHAT and CDR2 is FQDESV in the germline V gene (reference sequence). The CDR3 runs to 15 residues. Between the trimmed V and J ends, which lost 5 bases and 2 bases, there was a span of 15 bases. In nucleotides, the CDR3 is TGTGCCAGCAGCCCCACCCGAGACAGCAACTATGGCTACACCTTC. This encodes CASSPTRDSNYGYTF.

The chain joins TRBV7-8 to TRBJ2-2, with 11 bases identical to TRBD2. V lost 1 base, J lost 1 base, and 11 bases stayed unmatched. CDR3 size: 20 residues. Germline V gives CDR1 SGHVS, CDR2 FQNEAQ. CDR3 protein: CASSLVRTGTSGMNTGELFF. In nucleotides, the CDR3 is TGTGCCAGCAGCTTAGTCCGCACCGGGACTAGCGGAATGAACACCGGGGAGCTGTTTTTT.

This rearrangement joins TRBV30 to TRBJ1-5; D is ambiguous. The germline CDR1 and CDR2 sequences are GTSNPN and SVGIG (reference sequence). The CDR3 contains 15 residues. Trimming removed 0 bases from V and 1 base from J, with 10 bases in between. The CDR3 nucleotides are TGTGCCTGGAGTGTACTATCAAAGAGCAATCAGCCCCAGCATTTT. Amino acids: CAWSVLSKSNQPQHF.

The gene calls are TRBV9 and TRBJ2-1, with D uncertain. V shed 3 bases and J shed 13 bases, with 14 bases lying between them. The CDR3 contains 12 residues. Looked up from germline, CDR1 is SGDLS and CDR2 is YYNGEE. The CDR3 spells CASSAILGHQFF. The DNA for the CDR3 is TGTGCCAGCAGCGCAATCCTCGGCCATCAGTTCTTC.

The rearrangement uses TRBV5-1 and TRBJ2-2, with TRBD1 identical over 8 bases. V shed 4 bases and J 4 bases; nucleotides not matched to a gene: 3. The germline gives CDR1 SGHRS, CDR2 YFSETQ. This CDR3 is built from 14 residues. The CDR3 sequence is CASSQGAPTGELFF. In DNA form, the CDR3 reads TGCGCCAGCAGCCAGGGGGCGCCCACCGGGGAGCTGTTTTTT.

This clone was counted a single time. The CDR3 ends on some other residue instead of the conserved phenylalanine or tryptophan, so this is likely a read error. The limits of the CDR3 on the DNA are not certain, so only TCRdb's listed CDR3 is given. CDR3 in amino acids: CSVGWDSI. The genes are TRBV29-1 and TRBJ1-2; the DNA was not used to check the table's D call, TRBD1. The CDR3 is 8 amino acids in total, end residues counted. Germline V gives CDR1 SQVTM, CDR2 ANQGSEA.

The rearrangement joins TRBV4-1 to TRBJ1-4; D is undetermined. CDR3 length equals 14 residues. V lost 6 bases, J lost 5 bases, and 13 bases lay in between. Germline V gene sequence: CDR1 MGHRA, CDR2 YSYEKL. CDR3 residues: CASSDLRVNEKLFF. In nucleotides, the CDR3 is TGCGCCAGCAGTGATTTAAGGGTCAATGAAAAACTGTTTTTT.

The V gene is TRBV19, the J gene TRBJ2-1, with 7 bases aligning to TRBD2. The germline V gene encodes CDR1 LNHDA and CDR2 SQIVND (reference sequence). With 4 bases clipped from V and 7 bases from J, the junction kept 10 bases outside the gene matches. CDR3 length equals 15 residues. The CDR3 nucleotides are TGTGCCAGTAGTACTCCCTCGACTAGCAGAAATGAGCAGTTCTTC. As protein: CASSTPSTSRNEQFF.

This clone was seen only once. This sequence joins TRBV5-6 and TRBJ2-3; D uncertain. Trimming left V 2 bases short and J 4 bases short, with 8 bases between. CDR1 and CDR2 (germline): SGHDT, YYEEEE. This CDR3 has 13 amino acids. CDR3 protein: CASSFRFSDTQYF. The CDR3 DNA follows: TGTGCCAGCAGCTTCAGGTTCTCAGATACGCAGTATTTT.

The chain joins TRBV4-1 to TRBJ2-7, with TRBD1 as a possible D gene (5 bases). The ends were cut back, 1 base at V and 5 bases at J, with 18 bases in the middle. CDR3 length equals 16 residues. The germline CDR1 and CDR2 sequences are MGHRA and YSYEKL. This CDR3 reads CASSQVNMGLLDEQYF. DNA for the CDR3: TGCGCCAGCAGCCAAGTTAATATGGGGCTTCTAGACGAGCAGTACTTC.

The chain recombines TRBV5-5 with TRBJ2-7; the match to TRBD1 covers 7 bases. Per the germline V gene, CDR1 is SGHKS and CDR2 is YYEKEE (reference sequence). Germline trimming cut 1 base from V and 3 bases from J; bases unmatched to any gene: 7. This CDR3 region has 15 residues. The chain's CDR3 is CASSLFPDRSYEQYF. The CDR3 coding sequence is TGTGCCAGCAGCTTGTTTCCGGACAGGAGCTACGAGCAGTACTTC.

In the case of this clone: The final CDR3 position lacks the conserved phenylalanine or tryptophan, pointing to a likely read error. The DNA is omitted, as the CDR3 cannot be located on it reliably, and the CDR3 follows TCRdb's listing. V and J are TRBV21-1 and TRBJ2-4; no DNA check was done on the table's D call, TRBD1. TRBV21-1 is a pseudogene segment. The length of the CDR3 is 12 amino acids, counting both ends. This CDR3 is CASSKGPRDRLC.

This clone was observed a few times. J is TRBJ1-6 and V is TRBV4-2; D call uncertain. The V gene's germline CDR1 is LGHNA and CDR2 YNFKEQ. The CDR3 length is 16 residues. V was cut by 2 bases and J by 8 bases, with 16 bases left in between. CDR3 amino acids: CASSQNRGLNDSPLHF. In nucleotides, the CDR3 is TGTGCCAGCAGCCAAAATCGGGGATTAAACGATTCACCCCTCCACTTT.

The chain uses TRBV28 and TRBJ2-4; TRBD1 agrees at 7 bases. Germline values: CDR1 MDHEN, CDR2 SYDVKM. This CDR3 has 16 amino acids. J lost 3 bases, V lost 3 bases, and 8 bases had no gene match. The DNA for the CDR3 is TGTGCCAGCAGTTTGGTCCTTCAGGGGGTCAAAAACATTCAGTACTTC. This translates into CASSLVLQGVKNIQYF. Combining the CDR3 with reference TRBV28 and TRBJ2-4 gives the whole variable domain DVKVTQSSRYLVKRTGEKVFLECVQDMDHENMFWYRQDPGLGLRLIYFSYDVKMKEKGDIPEGYSVSREKKERFSLILESASTNQTSMYLCASSLVLQGVKNIQYFGAGTRLSVL.

This chain joins TRBV6-4 and TRBJ1-1, with D unresolved. The CDR3 totals 13 residues. Trimming took off 3 bases at V and 1 base at J, with 6 bases between the two ends. Germline CDR1 MRHNA, CDR2 SNTAGT. In DNA, the CDR3 is TGTGCCAGCAGTGAAACAAGGAACACTGAAGCTTTCTTT. This sequence encodes CASSETRNTEAFF.

The CDR3: CAISESGVVVYGYTF. The CDR3 DNA sequence: TGTGCCATCAGTGAGTCGGGGGTCGTAGTCTATGGCTACACCTTC. The chain has TRBV10-3 and TRBJ1-2; a possible D gene is TRBD1 (5 bases). The V gene's germline CDR1 is ENHRY and CDR2 SYGVKD. This CDR3 comprises 15 residues. Trimming cost V 0 bases and J 4 bases, with 12 bases left between them.

The chain uses TRBV6-6 and TRBJ1-2; D is uncertain. There are 13 residues in the CDR3. The germline V gene has CDR1 MNHNY and CDR2 SVGAGI (reference sequence). V shed 5 bases and J shed 2 bases, with 9 bases lying between them. The chain's CDR3 is CASSRGLNYGYTF. The CDR3 nucleotides are TGTGCCAGCAGTCGCGGACTCAACTATGGCTACACCTTC.

The V call is TRBV9, the J call TRBJ2-7; D is unresolved. The CDR3 extends over 14 amino acids. V was shortened by 0 bases and J by 5 bases, with 12 bases between the two germline ends. CDR1 and CDR2 from the germline V gene are SGDLS and YYNGEE. CDR3 sequence: CASSVGHNSDEQYF. The CDR3 bases are TGTGCCAGCAGCGTAGGTCACAATTCCGACGAGCAGTACTTC.

CDR3 amino acids: CASRDPYTGELFF. Here the CDR3 DNA reads TGTGCCAGCAGAGACCCTTACACCGGGGAGCTGTTTTTT. V is TRBV5-6 and J is TRBJ2-2; D gene unclear. This CDR3 comprises 13 residues. The germline V and J ends were trimmed by 5 bases and 3 bases, with 8 bases remaining between them. Germline V gives CDR1 SGHDT, CDR2 YYEEEE. Combining the CDR3 with reference TRBV5-6 and TRBJ2-2 gives the whole variable domain DAGVTQSPTHLIKTRGQQVTLRCSPKSGHDTVSWYQQALGQGPQFIFQYYEEEERQRGNFPDRFSGHQFPNYSSELNVNALLLGDSALYLCASRDPYTGELFFGEGSRLTVL.

The genes are TRBV9 and TRBJ1-6, with a weak D call TRBD1 (5 bases). Per germline, CDR1 SGDLS and CDR2 YYNGEE. The CDR3 length is 14 residues. V was pared by 3 bases and J by 10 bases, with 14 bases between. The CDR3 DNA reads TGTGCCAGCAGCGGGGAAGGGGTAGGGTCACCCCTCCACTTT. It encodes CASSGEGVGSPLHF.

The chain recombines TRBV7-6 with TRBJ1-1; 7 nucleotides line up with TRBD1. Germline V lookup: CDR1 SGHVS, CDR2 FNYEAQ. The CDR3 loop spans 15 amino acids. The V segment lost 3 bases and the J segment 1 base; nucleotides outside the gene matches: 5. CDR3 region: CASSFGTDPNTEAFF. The CDR3 DNA reads TGTGCCAGCAGCTTCGGGACAGATCCGAACACTGAAGCTTTCTTT.

The rearrangement uses TRBV4-1 and TRBJ1-2; a possible D gene is TRBD1 (5 bases). Germline V CDR1 and CDR2: MGHRA, YSYEKL. This CDR3 region has 15 residues. The V gene lost 0 bases and the J gene lost 5 bases, with 13 bases spanning the gap. This chain's CDR3 is CASSQDRGVGYGYTF. CDR3 coding DNA: TGCGCCAGCAGCCAAGATCGAGGGGTTGGGTATGGCTACACCTTC.

The chain employs TRBV9 and TRBJ2-7; TRBD1 agrees at 9 bases. The CDR3 covers 15 residues. CDR1 and CDR2 from the germline V gene are SGDLS and YYNGEE. V shed 4 bases, J shed 6 bases, and the junction held 11 bases outside the gene matches. CDR3 sequence reads: CASSPTGTGTAEQYF. For the CDR3, the DNA is TGTGCCAGCAGCCCGACCGGGACAGGGACGGCCGAGCAGTACTTC.